This is a list of T cell receptor beta chains from one sample in a study of CD8+CD57+ T cells in acquired aplastic anemia. TCRdb re-derived calls from the reads in MiXCR, one entry per CDR3 protein. The sample shows 150,000 to 200,000 distinct CDR3 sequences, 48% of them seen only once. Sample: sorted CD4+, CD8+, or CD8+CD57+ T cells (not recorded which) from PBMCs. The receptors shown here come from a human donor with aplastic anemia. The conserved cysteine and the conserved F or W are not part of the CDR3 here. The order of the fields is V gene, J gene, CDR3 protein.

v_gene: TRBV5-6; j_gene: TRBJ2-3; CDR3aa: ASSSLERTDTQY
v_gene: TRBV4-3; j_gene: TRBJ2-7; CDR3aa: ASSQTTYRGSSYEQY
v_gene: TRBV7-9; j_gene: TRBJ2-3; CDR3aa: ASSLVPGDTQY
v_gene: TRBV12-3/TRBV12-4; j_gene: TRBJ1-4; CDR3aa: ASSFPQGGFATNEKLF
v_gene: TRBV5-1; j_gene: TRBJ1-6; CDR3aa: ASSVGGRVGSPLH
v_gene: TRBV20-1; j_gene: TRBJ2-3; CDR3aa: SARSLAGELDTQY
v_gene: TRBV5-1; j_gene: TRBJ2-3; CDR3aa: ASSLGQGSTDTQY
v_gene: TRBV19; j_gene: TRBJ1-1; CDR3aa: ASSPQRQDGLFMNTEAF
v_gene: TRBV19; j_gene: TRBJ1-1; CDR3aa: ANQGMNTEAF
v_gene: TRBV4-1; j_gene: TRBJ1-6; CDR3aa: ASSQDGAGRGSPLH
v_gene: TRBV28; j_gene: TRBJ1-5; CDR3aa: ASSLASGNQH
v_gene: TRBV12-3/TRBV12-4; j_gene: TRBJ2-1; CDR3aa: ASSPSAHDYNEQF
v_gene: TRBV10-1; j_gene: TRBJ1-5; CDR3aa: ASSEFTDQPQH
v_gene: TRBV14; j_gene: TRBJ2-7; CDR3aa: ASSQGRIYEQY
v_gene: TRBV5-1; j_gene: TRBJ2-6; CDR3aa: ASSFTFDRAGANVLT
v_gene: TRBV9; j_gene: TRBJ2-7; CDR3aa: ASSASSPGQGSRQY
v_gene: TRBV5-1; j_gene: TRBJ2-3; CDR3aa: ASSLGTSRDTQY